The clone carrying this T cell receptor (beta chain) was seen many times. The antigen remains unidentified. The sample is drawn from a study of post-analysis software for immune sequencing data. Study results and limitations: When the samples were clustered directly with F measure, those that had been prepared in the same batch showed strong co-clustering.

Carried by the TCR beta cDNA libraries were unique molecular identifiers. One entry per CDR3 protein, called by TCRdb with MiXCR from the PCR reads. The table lists about 160,000 distinct CDR3 sequences, about 34% of them singletons. The CDR3 is 14 amino acids. V lost 3 bases, J lost 5 bases, and 7 bases stayed unmatched. The germline V gene encodes CDR1 LGHNA and CDR2 YSLEER. The specimen was blood, collected after autologous hematopoietic stem cell transplantation. The gene calls are TRBV4-3 and TRBJ2-7; 7 nucleotides align to TRBD2. The TCR originated in a girl aged 10 to 17 with multiple sclerosis. The CDR3 DNA reads TGCGCCAGCAGCCATATAGGGAGGGGCCACGAGCAGTACTTC. This gives the protein CASSHIGRGHEQYF.